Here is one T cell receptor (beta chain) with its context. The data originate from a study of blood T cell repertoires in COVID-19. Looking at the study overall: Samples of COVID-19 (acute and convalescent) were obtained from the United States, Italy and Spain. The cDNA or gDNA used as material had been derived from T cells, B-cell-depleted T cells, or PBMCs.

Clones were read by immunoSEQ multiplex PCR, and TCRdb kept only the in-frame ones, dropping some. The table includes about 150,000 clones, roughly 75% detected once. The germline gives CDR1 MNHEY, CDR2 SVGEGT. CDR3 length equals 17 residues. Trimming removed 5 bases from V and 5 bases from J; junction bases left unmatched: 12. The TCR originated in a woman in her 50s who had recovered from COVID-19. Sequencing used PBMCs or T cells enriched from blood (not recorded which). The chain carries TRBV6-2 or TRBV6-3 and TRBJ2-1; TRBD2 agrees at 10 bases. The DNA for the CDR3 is TGTGCCAGCAGTGTAACGGGAGCGGGGGGGCTCCACAATGAGCAGTTCTTC. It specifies CASSVTGAGGLHNEQFF.